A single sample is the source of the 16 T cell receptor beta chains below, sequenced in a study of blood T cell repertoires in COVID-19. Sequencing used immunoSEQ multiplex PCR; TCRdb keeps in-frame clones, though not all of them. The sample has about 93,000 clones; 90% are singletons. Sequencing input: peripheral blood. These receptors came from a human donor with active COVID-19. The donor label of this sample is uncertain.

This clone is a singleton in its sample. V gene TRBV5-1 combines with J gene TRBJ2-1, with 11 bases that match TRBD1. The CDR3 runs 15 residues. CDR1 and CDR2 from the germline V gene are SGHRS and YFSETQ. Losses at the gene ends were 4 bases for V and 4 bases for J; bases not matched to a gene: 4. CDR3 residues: CASSPGQGAYNEQFF. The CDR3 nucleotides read TGCGCCAGCAGCCCAGGACAGGGGGCTTACAATGAGCAGTTCTTC. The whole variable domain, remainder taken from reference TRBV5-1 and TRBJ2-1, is KAGVTQTPRYLIKTRGQQVTLSCSPISGHRSVSWYQQTPGQGLQFLFEYFSETQRNKGNFPGRFSGRQFSNSRSEMNVSTLELGDSALYLCASSPGQGAYNEQFFGPGTRLTVL.

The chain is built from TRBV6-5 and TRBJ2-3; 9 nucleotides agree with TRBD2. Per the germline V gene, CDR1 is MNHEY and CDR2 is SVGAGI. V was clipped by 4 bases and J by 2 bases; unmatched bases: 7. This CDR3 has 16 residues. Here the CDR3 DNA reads TGTGCCAGCAGTTGGAATAGCGGGGGCTACACAGATACGCAGTATTTT. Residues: CASSWNSGGYTDTQYF.

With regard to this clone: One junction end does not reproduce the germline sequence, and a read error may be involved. The CDR3 DNA reads as TGTGCCAGCAGTTTATCGTCGGCGGGGACCGTCCTCCTCTTC. Amino acid sequence: CASSLSSAGTVLLF. The chain joins TRBV27 to TRBJ2-1; maybe TRBD2 (6 bases). Germline V CDR1 and CDR2: MNHEY, SMNVEV (reference sequence). This CDR3 is 14 amino acids long.

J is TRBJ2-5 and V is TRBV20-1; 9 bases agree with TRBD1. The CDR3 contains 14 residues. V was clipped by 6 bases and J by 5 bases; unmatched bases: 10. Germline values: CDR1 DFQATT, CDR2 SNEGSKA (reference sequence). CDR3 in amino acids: CSASTGGEWETQYF. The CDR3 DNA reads TGCAGTGCGAGTACAGGGGGCGAATGGGAGACCCAGTACTTC.

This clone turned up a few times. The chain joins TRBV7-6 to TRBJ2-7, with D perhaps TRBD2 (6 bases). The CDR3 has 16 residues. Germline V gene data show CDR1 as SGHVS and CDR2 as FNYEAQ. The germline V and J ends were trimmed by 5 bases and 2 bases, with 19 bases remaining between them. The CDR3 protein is CASSLSAGTTTYEQYF. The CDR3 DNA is TGTGCCAGCAGCCTATCCGCGGGGACCACCACCTACGAGCAGTACTTC.

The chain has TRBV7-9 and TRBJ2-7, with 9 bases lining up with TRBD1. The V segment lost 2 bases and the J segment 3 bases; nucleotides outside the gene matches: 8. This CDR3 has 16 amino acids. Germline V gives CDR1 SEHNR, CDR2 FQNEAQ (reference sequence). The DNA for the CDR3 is TGTGCCAGCAGCTTATTGGGGACAGGGAACCTCTACGAGCAGTACTTC. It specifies CASSLLGTGNLYEQYF.

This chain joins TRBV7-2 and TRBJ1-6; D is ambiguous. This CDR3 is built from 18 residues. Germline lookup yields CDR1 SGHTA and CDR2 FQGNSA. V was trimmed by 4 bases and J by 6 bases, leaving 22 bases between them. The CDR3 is CASSSGTDRGVANSPLHF. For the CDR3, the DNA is TGTGCCAGCAGCTCCGGAACCGATCGGGGAGTGGCTAATTCACCCCTCCACTTT.

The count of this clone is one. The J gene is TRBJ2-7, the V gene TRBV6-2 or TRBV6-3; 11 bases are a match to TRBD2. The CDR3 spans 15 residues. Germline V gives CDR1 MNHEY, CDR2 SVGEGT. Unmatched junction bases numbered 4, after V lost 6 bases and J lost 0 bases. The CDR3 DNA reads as TGTGCCAGCAGCCCGCTAGCGGGGGGCTCCTACGAGCAGTACTTC. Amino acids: CASSPLAGGSYEQYF.

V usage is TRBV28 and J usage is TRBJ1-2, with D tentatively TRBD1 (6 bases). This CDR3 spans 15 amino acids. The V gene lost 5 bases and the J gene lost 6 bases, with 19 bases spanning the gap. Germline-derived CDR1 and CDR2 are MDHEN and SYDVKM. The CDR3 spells CASSGGAGPLDGYTF. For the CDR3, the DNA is TGTGCCAGCAGTGGGGGGGCAGGCCCTTTGGATGGCTACACCTTC.

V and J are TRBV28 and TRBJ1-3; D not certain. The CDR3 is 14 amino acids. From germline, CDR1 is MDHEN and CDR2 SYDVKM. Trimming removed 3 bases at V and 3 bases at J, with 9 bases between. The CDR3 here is CASSFFTVGNTIYF. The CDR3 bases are TGTGCCAGCAGTTTCTTCACAGTTGGAAACACCATATATTTT.

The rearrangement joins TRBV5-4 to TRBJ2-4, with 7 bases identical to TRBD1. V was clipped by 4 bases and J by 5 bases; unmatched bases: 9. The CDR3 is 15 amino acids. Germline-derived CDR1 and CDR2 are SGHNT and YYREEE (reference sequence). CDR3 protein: CASSPSDRVQNIQYF. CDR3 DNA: TGTGCCAGCAGCCCATCCGACAGGGTCCAAAACATTCAGTACTTC.

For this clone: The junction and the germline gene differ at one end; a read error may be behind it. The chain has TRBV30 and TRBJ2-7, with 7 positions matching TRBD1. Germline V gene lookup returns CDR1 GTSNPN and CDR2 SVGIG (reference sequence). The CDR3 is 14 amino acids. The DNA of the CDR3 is TGTGCCTGGAGTCTGAAGGGGGCCTCCGACGAGCAGTACTTC. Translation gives CAWSLKGASDEQYF.

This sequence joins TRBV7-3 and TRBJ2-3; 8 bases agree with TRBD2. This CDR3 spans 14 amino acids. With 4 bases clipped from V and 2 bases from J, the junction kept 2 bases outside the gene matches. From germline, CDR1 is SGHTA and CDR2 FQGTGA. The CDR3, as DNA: TGTGCCAGCAGCTCTAGCGGGTACACAGATACGCAGTATTTT. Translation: CASSSSGYTDTQYF.

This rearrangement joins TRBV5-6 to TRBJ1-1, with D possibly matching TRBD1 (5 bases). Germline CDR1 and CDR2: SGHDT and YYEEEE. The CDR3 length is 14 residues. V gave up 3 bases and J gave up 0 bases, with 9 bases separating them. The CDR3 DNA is TGTGCCAGCAGCTCTGGACATATGAACACTGAAGCTTTCTTT. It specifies CASSSGHMNTEAFF. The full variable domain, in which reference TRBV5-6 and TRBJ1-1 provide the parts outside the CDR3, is DAGVTQSPTHLIKTRGQQVTLRCSPKSGHDTVSWYQQALGQGPQFIFQYYEEEERQRGNFPDRFSGHQFPNYSSELNVNALLLGDSALYLCASSSGHMNTEAFFGQGTRLTVV.

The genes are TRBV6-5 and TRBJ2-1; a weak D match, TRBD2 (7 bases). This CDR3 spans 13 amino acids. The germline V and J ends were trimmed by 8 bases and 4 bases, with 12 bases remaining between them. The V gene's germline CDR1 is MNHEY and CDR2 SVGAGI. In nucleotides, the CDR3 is TGTGCCAGCGTCCGGGGGGCATACAATGAGCAGTTCTTC. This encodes CASVRGAYNEQFF.

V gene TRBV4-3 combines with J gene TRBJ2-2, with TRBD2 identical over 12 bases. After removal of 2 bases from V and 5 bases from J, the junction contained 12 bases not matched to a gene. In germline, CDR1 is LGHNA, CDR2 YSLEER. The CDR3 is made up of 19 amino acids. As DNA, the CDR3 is TGCGCCAGCAGCCAAACCCTCGGCCCTAGCGGGGGGGATACCGGGGAGCTGTTTTTT. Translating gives CASSQTLGPSGGDTGELFF.